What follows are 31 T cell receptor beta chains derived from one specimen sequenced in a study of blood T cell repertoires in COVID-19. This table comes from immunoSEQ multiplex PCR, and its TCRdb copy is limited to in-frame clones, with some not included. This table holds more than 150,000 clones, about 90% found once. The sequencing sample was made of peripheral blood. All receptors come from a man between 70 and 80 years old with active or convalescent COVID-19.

The CDR3 nucleotides are TGTGCCAGCAGTGGAGACATCCTTCCCCAGCATTTT. It yields the protein CASSGDILPQHF. The V call is TRBV2, the J call TRBJ1-5; D is unclear. V lost 4 bases and J lost 10, with 11 bases in between. CDR3 size: 12 residues. Germline V lookup: CDR1 SNHLY, CDR2 FYNNEI.

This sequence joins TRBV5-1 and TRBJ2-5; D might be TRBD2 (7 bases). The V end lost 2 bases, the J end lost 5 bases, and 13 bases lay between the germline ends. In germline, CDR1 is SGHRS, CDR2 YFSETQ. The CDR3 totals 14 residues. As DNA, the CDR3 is TGCGCCAGCAGCTTCAGGGGAGGGCAGGAGACCCAGTACTTC. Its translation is CASSFRGGQETQYF.

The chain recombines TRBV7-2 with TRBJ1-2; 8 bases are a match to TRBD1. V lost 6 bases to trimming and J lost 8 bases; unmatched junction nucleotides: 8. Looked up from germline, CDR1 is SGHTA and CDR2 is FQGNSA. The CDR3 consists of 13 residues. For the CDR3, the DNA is TGTGCCAGCAGGAACGACAGGGGACGGGGCTACACCTTC. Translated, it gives CASRNDRGRGYTF.

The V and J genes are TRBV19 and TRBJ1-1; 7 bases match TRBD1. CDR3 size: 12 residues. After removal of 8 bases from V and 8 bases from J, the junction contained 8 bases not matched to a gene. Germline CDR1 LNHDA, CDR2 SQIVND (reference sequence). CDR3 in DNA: TGTGCCAGTCGGACCCCAGGGGGGGAAGCTTTCTTT. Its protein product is CASRTPGGEAFF.

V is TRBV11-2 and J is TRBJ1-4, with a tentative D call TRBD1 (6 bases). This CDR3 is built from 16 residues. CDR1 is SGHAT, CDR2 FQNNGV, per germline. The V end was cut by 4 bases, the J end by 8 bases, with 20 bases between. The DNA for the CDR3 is TGTGCCAGCAGCTGGGGCGTGATCAGGGGAAGCGAAAAACTGTTTTTT. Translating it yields CASSWGVIRGSEKLFF.

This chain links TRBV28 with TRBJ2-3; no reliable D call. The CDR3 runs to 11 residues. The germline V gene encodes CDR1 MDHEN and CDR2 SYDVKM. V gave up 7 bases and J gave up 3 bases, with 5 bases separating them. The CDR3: CASKRTDTQYF. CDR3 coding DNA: TGTGCCAGCAAGAGAACAGATACGCAGTATTTT.

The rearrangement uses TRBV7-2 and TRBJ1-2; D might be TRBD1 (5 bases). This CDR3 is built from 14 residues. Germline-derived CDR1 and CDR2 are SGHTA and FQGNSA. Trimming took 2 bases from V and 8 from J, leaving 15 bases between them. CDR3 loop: CASSLNRIVAGYTF. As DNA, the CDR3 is TGTGCCAGCAGCTTAAACAGGATAGTGGCGGGCTACACCTTC.

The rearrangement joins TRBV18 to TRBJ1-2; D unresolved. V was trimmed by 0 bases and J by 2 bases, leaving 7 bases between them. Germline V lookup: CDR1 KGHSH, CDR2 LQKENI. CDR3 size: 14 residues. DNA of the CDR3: TGTGCCAGCTCACCACCTCAACGGAACTATGGCTACACCTTC. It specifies CASSPPQRNYGYTF.

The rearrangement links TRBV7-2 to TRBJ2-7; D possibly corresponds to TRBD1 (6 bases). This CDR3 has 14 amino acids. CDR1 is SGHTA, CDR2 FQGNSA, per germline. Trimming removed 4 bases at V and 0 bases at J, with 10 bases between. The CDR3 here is CASSSRQDSYEQYF. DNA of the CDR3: TGTGCCAGCAGCTCCAGACAGGACTCCTACGAGCAGTACTTC.

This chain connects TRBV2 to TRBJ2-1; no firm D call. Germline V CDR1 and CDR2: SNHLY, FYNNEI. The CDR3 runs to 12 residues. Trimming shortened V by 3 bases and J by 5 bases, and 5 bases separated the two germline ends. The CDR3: CASSDSHNEQFF. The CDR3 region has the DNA TGTGCCAGCAGTGATAGCCACAATGAGCAGTTCTTC.

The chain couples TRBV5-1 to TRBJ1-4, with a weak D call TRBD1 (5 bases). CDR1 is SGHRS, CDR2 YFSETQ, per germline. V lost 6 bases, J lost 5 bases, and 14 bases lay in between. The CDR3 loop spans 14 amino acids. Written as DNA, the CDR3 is TGCGCCAGCAAGGCGGGGCAGCCAAATGAAAAACTGTTTTTT. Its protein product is CASKAGQPNEKLFF.

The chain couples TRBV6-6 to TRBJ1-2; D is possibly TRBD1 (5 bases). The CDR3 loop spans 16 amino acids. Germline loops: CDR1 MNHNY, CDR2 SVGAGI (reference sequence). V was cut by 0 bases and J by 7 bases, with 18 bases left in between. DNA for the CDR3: TGTGCCAGCAGTTACTCGAGGGGCGAGGGAGGGTTTGGCTACACCTTC. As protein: CASSYSRGEGGFGYTF.

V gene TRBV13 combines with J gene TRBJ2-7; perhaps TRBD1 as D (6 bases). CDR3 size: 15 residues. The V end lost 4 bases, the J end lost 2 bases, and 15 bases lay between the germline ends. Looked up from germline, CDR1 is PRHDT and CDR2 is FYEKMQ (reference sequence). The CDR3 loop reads CASSSATGHPYEQYF. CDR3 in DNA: TGTGCCAGCAGCTCGGCCACGGGACATCCCTACGAGCAGTACTTC.

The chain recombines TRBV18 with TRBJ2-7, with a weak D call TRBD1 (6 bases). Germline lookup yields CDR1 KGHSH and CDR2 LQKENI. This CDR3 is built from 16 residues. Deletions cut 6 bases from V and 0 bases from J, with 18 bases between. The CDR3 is CASSRLPTGPSYEQYF. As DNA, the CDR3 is TGTGCCAGCTCCCGGCTTCCGACAGGTCCCTCCTACGAGCAGTACTTC.

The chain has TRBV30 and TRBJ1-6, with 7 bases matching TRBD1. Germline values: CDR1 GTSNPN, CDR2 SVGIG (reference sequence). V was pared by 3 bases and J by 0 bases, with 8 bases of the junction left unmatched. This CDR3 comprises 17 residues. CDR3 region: CAWSRDRPSSYNSPLHF. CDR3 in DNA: TGTGCCTGGAGCCGGGACAGACCGAGCTCCTATAATTCACCCCTCCACTTT.

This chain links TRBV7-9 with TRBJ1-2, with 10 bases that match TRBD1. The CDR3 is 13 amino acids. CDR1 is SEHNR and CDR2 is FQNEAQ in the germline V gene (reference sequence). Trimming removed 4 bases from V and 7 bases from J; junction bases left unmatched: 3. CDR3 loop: CASSSGTGAGYTF. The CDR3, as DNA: TGTGCCAGCAGCTCCGGGACAGGGGCTGGCTACACCTTC.

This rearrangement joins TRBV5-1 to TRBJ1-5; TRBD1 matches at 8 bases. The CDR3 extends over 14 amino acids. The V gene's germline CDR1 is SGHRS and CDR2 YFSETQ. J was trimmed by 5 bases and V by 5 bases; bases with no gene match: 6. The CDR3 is CASREQGGDQPQHF. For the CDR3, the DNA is TGCGCCAGCAGGGAACAGGGGGGGGATCAGCCCCAGCATTTT. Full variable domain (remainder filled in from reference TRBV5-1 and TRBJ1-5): KAGVTQTPRYLIKTRGQQVTLSCSPISGHRSVSWYQQTPGQGLQFLFEYFSETQRNKGNFPGRFSGRQFSNSRSEMNVSTLELGDSALYLCASREQGGDQPQHFGDGTRLSIL.

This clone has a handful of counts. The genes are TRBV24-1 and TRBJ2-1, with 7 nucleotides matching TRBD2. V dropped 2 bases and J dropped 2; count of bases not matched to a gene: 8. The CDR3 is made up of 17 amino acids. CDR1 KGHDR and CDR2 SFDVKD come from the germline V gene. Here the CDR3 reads CATSDSLGGSAYNEQFF. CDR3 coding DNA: TGTGCCACCAGTGATTCTCTTGGCGGGAGCGCCTACAATGAGCAGTTCTTC.

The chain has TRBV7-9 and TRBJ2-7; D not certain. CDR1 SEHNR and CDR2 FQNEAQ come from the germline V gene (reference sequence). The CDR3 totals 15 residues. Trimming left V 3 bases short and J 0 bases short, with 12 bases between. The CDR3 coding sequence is TGTGCCAGCAGCTTTAAGGCAGGATCCTCCTACGAGCAGTACTTC. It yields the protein CASSFKAGSSYEQYF.

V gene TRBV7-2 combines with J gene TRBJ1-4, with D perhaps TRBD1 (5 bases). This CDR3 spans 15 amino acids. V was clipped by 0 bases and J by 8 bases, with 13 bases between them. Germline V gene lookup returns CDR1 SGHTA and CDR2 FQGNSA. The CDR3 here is CASSLAARRGEKLFF. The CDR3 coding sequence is TGTGCCAGCAGCTTAGCAGCGCGACGGGGGGAAAAACTGTTTTTT. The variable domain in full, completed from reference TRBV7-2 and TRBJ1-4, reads GAGVSQSPSNKVTEKGKDVELRCDPISGHTALYWYRQSLGQGLEFLIYFQGNSAPDKSGLPSDRFSAERTGGSVSTLTIQRTQQEDSAVYLCASSLAARRGEKLFFGSGTQLSVL.

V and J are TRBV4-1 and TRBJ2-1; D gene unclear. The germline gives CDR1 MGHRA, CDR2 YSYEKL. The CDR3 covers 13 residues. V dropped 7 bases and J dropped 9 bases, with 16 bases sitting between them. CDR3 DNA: TGCGCCAGCAAGGTAGGAGAGGAGACTGAGCAGTTCTTC. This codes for CASKVGEETEQFF.

The CDR3 nucleotides are TGTGCCAGTAGTCCAATGCAGTATAGCAATCAGCCCCAGCATTTT. Translation gives CASSPMQYSNQPQHF. The chain has TRBV19 and TRBJ1-5; D not certain. CDR3 length equals 15 residues. V was pared by 5 bases and J by 0 bases, with 11 bases between. In germline, CDR1 is LNHDA, CDR2 SQIVND (reference sequence).

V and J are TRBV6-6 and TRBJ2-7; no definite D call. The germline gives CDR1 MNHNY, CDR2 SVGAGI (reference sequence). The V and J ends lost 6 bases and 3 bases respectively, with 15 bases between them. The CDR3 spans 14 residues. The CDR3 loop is CASSTLGQNYEQYF. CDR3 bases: TGTGCCAGCAGCACCTTGGGCCAAAACTACGAGCAGTACTTC.

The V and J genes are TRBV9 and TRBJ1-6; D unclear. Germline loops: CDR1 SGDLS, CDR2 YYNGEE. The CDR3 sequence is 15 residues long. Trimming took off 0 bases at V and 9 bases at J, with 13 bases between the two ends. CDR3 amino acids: CASSVVGGRSSPLHF. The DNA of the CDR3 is TGTGCCAGCAGCGTAGTTGGAGGGAGGAGTTCACCCCTCCACTTT.

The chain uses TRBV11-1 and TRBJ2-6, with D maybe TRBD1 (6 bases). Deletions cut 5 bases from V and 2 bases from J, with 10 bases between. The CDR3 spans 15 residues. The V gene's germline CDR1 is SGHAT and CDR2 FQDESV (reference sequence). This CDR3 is CASSNYRAGANVLTF. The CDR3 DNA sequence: TGTGCCAGCAGCAACTACAGGGCTGGGGCCAACGTCCTGACTTTC.

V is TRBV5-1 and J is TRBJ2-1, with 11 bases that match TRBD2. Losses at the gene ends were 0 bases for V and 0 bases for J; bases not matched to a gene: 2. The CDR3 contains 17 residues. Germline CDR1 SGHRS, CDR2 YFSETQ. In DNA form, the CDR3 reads TGCGCCAGCAGCTTGGGCACTAGCGGGAGCTCCTACAATGAGCAGTTCTTC. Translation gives CASSLGTSGSSYNEQFF.

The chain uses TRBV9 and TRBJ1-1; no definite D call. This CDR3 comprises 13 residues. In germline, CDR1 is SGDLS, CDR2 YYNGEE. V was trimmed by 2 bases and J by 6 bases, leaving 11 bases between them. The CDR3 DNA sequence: TGTGCCAGCAGCGTGGCCCCCGGGGCTGAAGCTTTCTTT. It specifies CASSVAPGAEAFF.

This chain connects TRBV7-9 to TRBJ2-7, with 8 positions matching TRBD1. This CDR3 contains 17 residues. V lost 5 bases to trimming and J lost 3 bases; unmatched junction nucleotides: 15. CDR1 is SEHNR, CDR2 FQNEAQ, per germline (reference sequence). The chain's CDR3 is CASSTPYPGQGNYEQYF. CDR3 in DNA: TGTGCCAGCAGCACCCCTTACCCCGGACAGGGAAACTACGAGCAGTACTTC.

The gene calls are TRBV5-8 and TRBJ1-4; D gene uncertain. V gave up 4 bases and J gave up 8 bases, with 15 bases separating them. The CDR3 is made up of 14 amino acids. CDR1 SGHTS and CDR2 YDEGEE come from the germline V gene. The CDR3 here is CASSQHGEGEKLFF. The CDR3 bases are TGTGCCAGCAGCCAACACGGGGAGGGAGAAAAACTGTTTTTT.

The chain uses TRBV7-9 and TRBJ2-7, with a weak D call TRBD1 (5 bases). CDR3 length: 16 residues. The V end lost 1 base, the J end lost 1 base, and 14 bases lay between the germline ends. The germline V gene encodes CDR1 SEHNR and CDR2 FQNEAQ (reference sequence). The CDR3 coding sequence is TGTGCCAGCAGCTTAGGGACATCGTCGTCTTCCTACGAGCAGTACTTC. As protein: CASSLGTSSSSYEQYF.

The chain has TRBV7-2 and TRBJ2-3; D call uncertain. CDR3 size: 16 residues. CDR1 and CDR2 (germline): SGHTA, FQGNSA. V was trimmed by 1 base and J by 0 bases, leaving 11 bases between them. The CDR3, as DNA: TGTGCCAGCAGCTTAGGGCGGATTGCTAGCACAGATACGCAGTATTTT. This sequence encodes CASSLGRIASTDTQYF.